This T cell receptor (beta chain) comes out of a study of Ad26.COV2.S vaccination and SARS-CoV-2 variants. Turning to the study itself: Ad26.COV2.S arm of COV1001 included the donor. In the study, Ad26.COV2.S was injected intramuscularly once, or twice 56 days apart.

Sample treatment: around 19 received Ad26.COV2.S at low or high dose, single or two shots; 5 received placebo; per-sample allocation not given. Collection of samples fell on day 63 after the first vaccine or placebo injection. Sequenced by immunoSEQ multiplex PCR; TCRdb stores in-frame clones only, minus some. Of about 440,000 clones in the sample, 80% to 95% were seen once. V shed 1 base, J shed 0 bases, and the junction held 0 bases outside the gene matches. The CDR3 has 16 amino acids. Germline V gene sequence: CDR1 SGHTA, CDR2 FQGNSA. The receptor was derived from a person between 18 and 59 years old who received the Ad26.COV2.S COVID-19 vaccine or a placebo. The chain employs TRBV7-2 and TRBJ2-7; 13 bases are a match to TRBD2. The sample here was peripheral blood, taken in a trial of Ad26.COV2.S vaccine versus placebo. The chain's CDR3 is CASSLGTSGSSYEQYF. The CDR3 nucleotides are TGTGCCAGCAGCTTAGGGACTAGCGGGAGCTCCTACGAGCAGTACTTC.